The 18 T cell receptor beta chains below come from one sample, sequenced in a study of regulatory T cells in long-lasting Graves disease. Library construction for TCR beta used iRepertoire HTBI primers and Arm-PCR of CDR3 regions. In TCRdb, the multiplex PCR reads were re-called with MiXCR into one record per CDR3 protein. The sample carries 530,000 or so distinct CDR3 sequences, approximately 12% recorded once. Specified time point: newly diagnosed GD, antithyroid drugs for less than 3 months. With RNA extracted from PBMCs as input, the TCR library was made. This same sample was also taken into another study, of T cells in Graves' hyperthyroidism and ophthalmopathy.

Sequenced material: peripheral blood mononuclear cells (PBMCs), taken at new diagnosis, from a patient treated with antithyroid drugs. The source of these receptors is a man aged 25-45 years with Graves disease.

The rearrangement links TRBV7-3 to TRBJ2-1; 9 nucleotides match TRBD2. The V segment lost 1 base and the J segment 6 bases; nucleotides outside the gene matches: 4. Germline V gene lookup returns CDR1 SGHTA and CDR2 FQGTGA. The length of the CDR3 is 15 residues. The CDR3 loop is CASSLIAGAGNEQFF. CDR3 in DNA: TGTGCCAGCAGCTTAATAGCGGGAGCCGGCAATGAGCAGTTCTTC.

About this clonotype: This sequence may be a read error, since a much larger clone differs from it by one base. V and J are TRBV24-1 and TRBJ2-5, with 10 positions matching TRBD1. The CDR3 spans 15 residues. V shed 5 bases, J shed 9 bases, and the junction held 11 bases outside the gene matches. Germline V CDR1 and CDR2: KGHDR, SFDVKD. The CDR3 DNA follows: TGTGCCACCAGTGGGACAGGGGGTTTTGGGGAGGCCCAGTACTTC. Amino acid sequence: CATSGTGGFGEAQYF.

The rearrangement joins TRBV4-1 to TRBJ2-7; D unresolved. The ends were cut back, 0 bases at V and 1 base at J, with 13 bases in the middle. Germline values: CDR1 MGHRA, CDR2 YSYEKL. CDR3 length: 16 amino acids. Here the CDR3 DNA reads TGCGCCAGCAGCCAAGAGGGAATTGGCAGGTCCTACGAGCAGTACTTC. Protein: CASSQEGIGRSYEQYF.

This clonotype came up many times. This sequence joins TRBV2 and TRBJ2-7; D remains ambiguous. The CDR3 spans 16 residues. The V and J ends lost 6 bases and 4 bases respectively, with 22 bases between them. In germline, CDR1 is SNHLY, CDR2 FYNNEI. As DNA, the CDR3 is TGTGCCAGCAGCGAACGACCGCTAGATCAAATATACGAGCAGTACTTC. It translates to CASSERPLDQIYEQYF.

This clonotype was seen at least ten times. The gene calls are TRBV7-2 and TRBJ2-1; D is unclear. Trimming shortened V by 1 base and J by 8 bases, and 6 bases separated the two germline ends. This CDR3 contains 12 residues. The germline CDR1 and CDR2 sequences are SGHTA and FQGNSA. CDR3 coding DNA: TGTGCCAGCAGCTTAGATTTTGATGAGCAGTTCTTC. It is translated as CASSLDFDEQFF.

This clonotype was detected only a few times. V usage is TRBV19 and J usage is TRBJ2-7, with D tentatively TRBD1 (5 bases). The CDR3 has 14 amino acids. Germline assignment: CDR1 LNHDA and CDR2 SQIVND (reference sequence). Between the trimmed V and J ends, which lost 4 bases and 5 bases, there was a span of 15 bases. The CDR3 is CASSTQGFLHEQYF. The CDR3 bases are TGTGCCAGTAGTACGCAGGGATTCCTACACGAGCAGTACTTC.

This clonotype was recorded at least ten times. The chain uses TRBV7-8 and TRBJ1-5, with no clear D. Germline-derived CDR1 and CDR2 are SGHVS and FQNEAQ. V was pared by 3 bases and J by 6 bases, with 15 bases between. The CDR3 is 15 residues long. The CDR3 sequence: CASSFGSLHSQPQHF. The CDR3 coding sequence is TGTGCCAGCAGCTTCGGGTCTCTGCACTCTCAGCCCCAGCATTTT.

This clonotype was counted a few times. The rearrangement joins TRBV19 to TRBJ1-4; D unclear. Germline CDR1 and CDR2: LNHDA and SQIVND (reference sequence). V was clipped by 3 bases and J by 6 bases, with 14 bases between them. The CDR3 is 15 amino acids. CDR3 in amino acids: CASSIPTPGDEKLFF. For the CDR3, the DNA is TGTGCCAGTAGTATCCCGACACCCGGCGATGAAAAACTGTTTTTT. The variable domain in full, completed from reference TRBV19 and TRBJ1-4, reads DGGITQSPKYLFRKEGQNVTLSCEQNLNHDAMYWYRQDPGQGLRLIYYSQIVNDFQKGDIAEGYSVSREKKESFPLTVTSAQKNPTAFYLCASSIPTPGDEKLFFGSGTQLSVL.

In this sample, this clonotype turned up a few times. The chain employs TRBV11-2 and TRBJ2-3; no definite D call. This CDR3 comprises 14 residues. The V end was cut by 4 bases, the J end by 2 bases, with 10 bases between. In germline, CDR1 is SGHAT, CDR2 FQNNGV. The CDR3 loop reads CASSSIKATDTQYF. The CDR3 bases are TGTGCCAGCAGCTCGATTAAAGCCACAGATACGCAGTATTTT.

This clonotype showed up many times. The rearrangement uses TRBV11-2 and TRBJ2-5; D is perhaps TRBD1 or TRBD2 (5 bases each). The length of the CDR3 is 14 residues. Germline loops: CDR1 SGHAT, CDR2 FQNNGV. V was shortened by 0 bases and J by 7 bases, with 12 bases between the two germline ends. CDR3 amino acids: CASSLDRQRGTQYF. Written as DNA, the CDR3 is TGTGCCAGCAGCTTAGATAGGCAGAGGGGGACCCAGTACTTC. Based on the CDR3 plus reference TRBV11-2 and TRBJ2-5, the full variable domain is EAGVAQSPRYKIIEKRQSVAFWCNPISGHATLYWYQQILGQGPKLLIQFQNNGVVDDSQLPKDRFSAERLKGVDSTLKIQPAKLEDSAVYLCASSLDRQRGTQYFGPGTRLLVL.

This clonotype was counted at least ten times. The chain combines TRBV19 with TRBJ1-1; TRBD1 matches at 7 bases. Per the germline V gene, CDR1 is LNHDA and CDR2 is SQIVND (reference sequence). The V segment lost 7 bases and the J segment 5 bases; nucleotides outside the gene matches: 4. The CDR3 is made up of 12 amino acids. For the CDR3, the DNA is TGTGCCAGTAAACAGGGGAGGACTGAAGCTTTCTTT. Translated, it gives CASKQGRTEAFF.

This clonotype was seen repeatedly, ten times or more. The V and J genes are TRBV28 and TRBJ1-3, with D possibly TRBD1 on 6 matching bases. Deletions cut 5 bases from V and 2 bases from J, with 10 bases between. Germline V gene data show CDR1 as MDHEN and CDR2 as SYDVKM. The CDR3 totals 14 residues. CDR3 coding DNA: TGTGCCAGCAGTCGACAGGCTACTGGAAACACCATATATTTT. This gives the protein CASSRQATGNTIYF. Full variable domain (outside the CDR3, taken from reference TRBV28 and TRBJ1-3): DVKVTQSSRYLVKRTGEKVFLECVQDMDHENMFWYRQDPGLGLRLIYFSYDVKMKEKGDIPEGYSVSREKKERFSLILESASTNQTSMYLCASSRQATGNTIYFGEGSWLTVV.

In regard to this clonotype: This may stem from a read error, because a much larger clone lies one nucleotide away. The V and J genes are TRBV6-2 or TRBV6-3 and TRBJ1-1; D call uncertain. Trimming left V 6 bases short and J 1 base short, with 15 bases between. The CDR3 loop spans 15 amino acids. Germline loops: CDR1 MNHEY, CDR2 SVGEGT. CDR3 nucleotide sequence: TGTGCCAGCAGACAACACGTAACACCGAACACTGAAGCTTTCTTT. Its protein product is CASRQHVTPNTEAFF.

This clonotype showed up just a few times. This rearrangement joins TRBV27 to TRBJ2-3, with TRBD2 matching 7 bases. After removal of 7 bases from V and 1 base from J, the junction contained 8 bases not matched to a gene. The CDR3 has 15 amino acids. Looked up from germline, CDR1 is MNHEY and CDR2 is SMNVEV (reference sequence). The CDR3, as DNA: TGTGCCAGCAACCCGAGCGGGACCGGCACAGATACGCAGTATTTT. Protein product: CASNPSGTGTDTQYF.

At least ten counts were recorded for this clonotype. The chain carries TRBV30 and TRBJ1-1; no clear D. Deletions cut 5 bases from V and 4 bases from J, with 8 bases between. From germline, CDR1 is GTSNPN and CDR2 SVGIG (reference sequence). This CDR3 has 11 amino acids. The CDR3 sequence is CAWSLITEAFF. The CDR3 nucleotides are TGTGCCTGGTCTTTAATCACTGAAGCTTTCTTT.

The sample holds many counts of this clonotype. CDR3 in amino acids: CASSETGDNHKNIQYF. The DNA for the CDR3 is TGTGCCAGCAGCGAGACAGGAGACAATCACAAAAACATTCAGTACTTC. This sequence joins TRBV3-1 and TRBJ2-4, with a tentative D call TRBD1 (6 bases). The germline gives CDR1 LGHDT, CDR2 YNNKEL (reference sequence). V gave up 5 bases and J gave up 3 bases, with 17 bases separating them. The CDR3 loop spans 16 amino acids.

In its sample, this clonotype was seen many times. The V and J genes are TRBV2 and TRBJ2-7; D unresolved. The ends were cut back, 3 bases at V and 2 bases at J, with 5 bases in the middle. The CDR3 contains 12 residues. Germline V CDR1 and CDR2: SNHLY, FYNNEI. CDR3 loop: CASSESTYEQYF. DNA for the CDR3: TGTGCCAGCAGTGAGAGTACCTACGAGCAGTACTTC.

The J gene is TRBJ2-5, the V gene TRBV24-1, with 10 bases matching TRBD2. CDR3 length: 15 residues. V shed 4 bases and J 5 bases; nucleotides not matched to a gene: 6. The germline V gene has CDR1 KGHDR and CDR2 SFDVKD. CDR3 sequence: CATSDTSGAVETQYF. The CDR3 DNA reads TGTGCCACCAGTGACACTAGCGGGGCGGTGGAGACCCAGTACTTC.